This TCR beta chain was obtained from a study of cytomegalovirus exposure and HLA in healthy donors. The study, taken as a whole, reports: In an earlier analysis, in some 500 donors, most V segments appeared productive either ~90% or ~30% of the time. A later analysis found TCR association rates differed by HLA locus, highest for DRB1 and lowest for HLA-C.

As for this clone: Antigen specificity is unknown.

The PCR had 60 Vbeta and 13 Jbeta primers. Produced via immunoSEQ multiplex PCR; TCRdb's table is partial and in-frame only. In the table there are 95,000 to 110,000 clones, about three quarters of which are singletons. The germline CDR1 and CDR2 sequences are MGHRA and YSYEKL. The CDR3 consists of 12 residues. The V gene lost 8 bases and the J gene lost 4 bases, with 11 bases spanning the gap. Healthy people donating bone marrow made up the donors. This chain uses TRBV4-1 with TRBJ2-5, with D maybe TRBD2 (5 bases). The sequence derives from a woman between 18 and 30 years old in good health and CMV-seropositive. Specimen: PBMCs. CDR3 amino acids: CASEGPGETQYF. The CDR3 DNA sequence: TGCGCCAGCGAGGGCCCGGGAGAGACCCAGTACTTC.